This T cell receptor beta chain appears in the sequencing data of a study of persistence of HIV-infected CD4 T cells. Study details: Donors had been on suppressive ART for a median of roughly 8 years.

This clone was recorded once. Antigen specificity is unknown. The libraries were made with immunoSEQ version 4 in survey mode. Template was genomic DNA at around 10 ng/uL, with up to roughly 1 ug used per sample. Data came from immunoSEQ multiplex PCR; TCRdb stores just in-frame clones and leaves some out. The sample comprises about 36,000 clones, around 85% of which are singletons, and 5% to 7% rests with the top ten. V lost 6 bases, J lost 0 bases, and 5 bases stayed unmatched. CDR3 size: 16 residues. Germline-derived CDR1 and CDR2 are ENHRY and SYGVKD. General study points: TCRbeta richness was lower in CMV- and Gag-responding cells than in anti-CD3/anti-CD28-responding cells.

Overlapping HIV-1 Gag 15-mer peptides at about 1 ug per peptide per mL were used. CD40L/CD69 double-negative CD45RO-high memory CD4+ T cells were collected. These HIV-1-infected adults initiated suppressive ART in chronic infection. The V gene is TRBV10-3, the J gene TRBJ1-3; 10 bases are shared with TRBD1. Here the sequenced sample was cultured CD4+ T cells from PBMCs, taken from a patient who received antiretroviral therapy. The sequence was collected from an adult with HIV. The donor label of this sample is uncertain. The CDR3 coding sequence is TGTGCCATCAGCCGGGACAGGGGCGTCTCTGGAAACACCATATATTTT. Translated, it gives CAISRDRGVSGNTIYF.